One T cell receptor (beta chain) is described in this entry. Its antigen remains undetermined. No base-level quality is on record; no much larger clone is a single base apart. This sample was included in a study of cytomegalovirus exposure and HLA in healthy donors (dated 2017 in TCRdb). Study-wide context: An earlier analysis of some 550 of the donors reported 276 Gb of sequence data and 120 million or so unique TCR beta sequences from roughly 200 million T cells. High-throughput TCR immunosequencing, statistical association of individual TCRs with disease status, and machine learning were combined to predict cytomegalovirus infection status. Genome-wide SNP genotypes for about 65% of the roughly 670 donors were used in a later genetic analysis, which treated that subset as a discovery cohort. Rather than drawing on any new phenotypic data, the later analysis identified candidate immune exposures from TCR beta sequences and the way those sequences occurred across donors. Besides the first cohort of roughly 660 subjects, a separate validation cohort made up of roughly 120 different subjects was used. The study aimed to test whether signatures of past pathogen exposure could be identified by cataloging public T cell receptors. Both class I and class II loci were covered by HLA typing, at four-digit resolution. Alongside the repertoire data, information on donor age, sex, ethnicity and CMV serostatus was compiled. A handful of DR-DQ haplotypes were handled as single units for association and clustering because linkage in the cohort was strong. The genetic ancestry cluster associated with self-reported Caucasian donors included about 81% of the 398 genotyped donors. Typing coverage differed by locus: A, B, C, DRB1 and DQB1 were typed in about 629-640 donors, DQA1 in 522, DPA1 in some 570, and DPB1 in around 440. An earlier analysis of around 640 of the donors used high-throughput TCR beta sequencing to judge whether each TCR beta V gene segment behaved as functional or pseudogenic. Among over 350 genotyped donors of the cohort, an average of about 240,000 unique TCR beta nucleotide sequences were sequenced per donor, around 20% of them non-productive. A later analysis re-analyzed previously published TCR beta repertoires from 500 to 700 donors and added high-resolution HLA genotyping to study TCR occurrence patterns. The T cell repertoires of some 670 subjects were profiled by immunosequencing and related to cytomegalovirus serostatus. All discovery cohort repertoires had been generated using a single sequencing platform. An early release covering around 630 HLA-typed donors comprised about 320 gigabases of sequencing data and 85 million to 100 million unique TCR sequences.

The cohort consisted of fewer than 700 healthy bone marrow donors. Cohort members were all nominally healthy when sampled, although unrecorded immune exposures were likely present. The donor was CMV seronegative and belonged to the group of over 350 seronegative cohort members. Every donor gave a peripheral blood sample, and the peripheral blood mononuclear cells from that sample were used for TCR beta sequencing. The Qiagen DNeasy Blood Extraction Kit was used to extract genomic DNA from the blood cell samples. Libraries were made using the immunoSEQ multiplex PCR assay. A mixture of 60 forward primers for TCR Vbeta segments and 13 reverse primers for TCR Jbeta segments was used in the multiplex PCR. The CDR3 region of rearranged TCR beta genes was amplified from genomic DNA by a multiplex PCR assay. The Illumina HiSeq System was used to sequence the amplified TCR beta libraries as 87-base-pair reads. Regarding the original processing steps: A later analysis counted approximately 84 million unique TCR beta chains across the 500 to 850 repertoires, and roughly 11 million of these chains were shared by at least two donors. A nearest-neighbor algorithm error-corrected the raw reads and collapsed the reads into unique sequences, merging closely related sequences to remove PCR and sequencing errors. To assign V, D and J gene segments, CDR3 sequences were aligned to IMGT reference sequences. Each retained sequence needed at least a six-nucleotide match to both a V gene segment and a J gene segment. Rearrangements were classified as productive when the CDR3 lacked stop codons and remained in frame with V and J, and all other rearrangements were classified as non-productive. CDR3 was defined according to IMGT convention as the region running from the second conserved V-encoded cysteine to the conserved J-encoded phenylalanine. The earlier analysis of about 590 of the donors excluded sequences that lacked an unambiguous match to a single V gene segment. An earlier analysis of fewer than 750 of the donors classified V segments as functional when productive rearrangements were above 56.7% and as segregating when the standard deviation between donors was above 5%. To diagnose cytomegalovirus status from the catalog of TCR beta chain sequences, a statistical classification framework was built. A later analysis assigned V and J genes by comparing TCR nucleotide sequences with IMGT/GENE-DB human TR gene sequences. In a later analysis, CDR3 sequences and most-parsimonious VDJ recombination scenarios were assigned using the TCRdist pipeline. In a later analysis, each TCR beta chain was defined by its CDR3 amino acid sequence together with its V-gene family, and reads without a unique V-gene family were excluded. To address suspected cross-contamination and a sequencing artifact, a later analysis removed 592 highly shared, low-generation-probability nucleotide sequences. In a later analysis, a clonal expansion index was calculated for each public chain from normalized within-repertoire ranks of inferred template counts. In a later analysis, generation probabilities were computed with a VDJ recombination model fitted to out-of-frame rearrangements, and the resulting probabilities were checked against IGoR. Hypergeometric tests were used in a later analysis to score TCR-TCR, TCR-HLA and TCR-CMV co-occurrence, with a repertoire-size bias correction applied to the TCR pairs. To estimate false discovery rates, a later analysis permuted the HLA or CMV assignments 20 times. In a later analysis, co-occurring TCRs were grouped with DBSCAN, and TCRdist sequence similarity was added when clustering was performed within HLA-allele-positive subsets. Co-occurrence clustering excluded repertoires with fewer than 30,000 or more than 120,000 public chains, plus five with anomalous nucleotide sharing. Entries here come from immuneACCESS through TCRdb and include only in-frame sequences with V and J called. Some clones fail to appear in such tables; in the studies checked, an unresolved V gene covers under half of the shortfall, and the cause of the remainder is unknown. V and J calls and clone size are as listed in that table; D and trimming were resolved from the DNA. The sample profile shows 180,000 or so clones; around four fifths of them were found once. The top ten hold 1.5% to 2% of the sample.

Study-wide findings and limitations: The only immune exposure information available for the cohort was CMV serostatus. According to a later analysis, TCR association rates differed among HLA loci, with DRB1 alleles showing the most associated TCRs and HLA-C alleles showing the fewest. A further reported finding was that TCR beta sequences accurately predicted the HLA-A and HLA-B alleles for most subjects in the first cohort. The study listed around 160 TCR beta chains as associated with cytomegalovirus. V-gene and J-gene trimming of TCR beta chains was associated with a missense DCLRE1C variant in a later genetic analysis, and the association was replicated in an independent cohort. A cluster of highly shared sequence variants was judged likely to represent a technical artifact of the sequencing pipeline. A later genetic analysis reported fewer N-insertions in productive TCRs among donors in an Asian-associated ancestry cluster than the approximately 670-donor mean. In a later analysis, several top co-occurrence clusters were reported to appear linked to parvovirus B19, influenza, CMV and Epstein-Barr virus. Only TCR beta chains were sequenced in this cohort, and the absence of alpha or paired-chain data limited detectable features. A later analysis found that HLA-associated TCR beta chains were more clonally expanded and had lower generation probabilities than equally common non-associated chains. Most TCR sequences were observed very rarely across donors, whereas some public TCRs were present in many individuals. An earlier analysis of some 560 of the donors showed that most TCR beta V segments appeared in productive rearrangements either about 87% or about 30% of the time, which broadly matched IMGT annotations. In vitro tests confirmed that a few of the cytomegalovirus-associated TCR beta chains recognize cytomegalovirus antigens. The authors suggested that the approach could potentially be extended to other disease states and immunological phenotypes. Roughly uniform sequencing depth across donors was assumed in presence/absence analyses, although this assumption may not hold. Because some donors lacked HLA typing at each locus, the association tests relied only on the typed subset. Some 16 rarely observed V segments, including chromosome 9 orphons, were excluded from the earlier analysis of several hundred of the donors because counts were too low. Correlated functional status among segregating V segments might be attributable to linkage disequilibrium, but an unknown experimental factor could not be ruled out. In both the original and validation cohorts, the classifier was reported to diagnose cytomegalovirus status with high specificity and sensitivity. In a later analysis, most CMV-associated TCR beta chains were found to appear HLA-restricted, with HLA associations seemingly driven largely by CMV exposure. A later analysis associated about 17,000 TCR beta sequences with specific HLA alleles at a false discovery rate of 0.05. Assigning TCR associations to individual alleles was difficult when HLA alleles, especially DR and DQ, strongly co-occurred. The 87-base-pair reads could not distinguish some IMGT-functional V segments, including TRBV6-2 and TRBV6-3, so those segments were excluded.

The CDR3 goes from the cysteine to the phenylalanine over 15 residues. Only the CDR3 DNA is retained, 45 bases long and in frame from the first base. The germline V gene yields SGDLS for CDR1 and YYNGEE for CDR2. Deletion took 0 bases off V and 10 bases off J, with a span of 16 bases between the germline ends. The chain was built from TRBV9 and TRBJ1-4, with the D gene too uncertain to name. The sequence was obtained from a woman between 25 and 40 years old in good health and CMV-seronegative. Sequencing input: PBMCs. For the CDR3, the sequence is CASSVEAGLNRKLFF. Read as DNA, the sequence is TGTGCCAGCAGCGTAGAGGCAGGATTGAACCGAAAACTGTTTTTT.